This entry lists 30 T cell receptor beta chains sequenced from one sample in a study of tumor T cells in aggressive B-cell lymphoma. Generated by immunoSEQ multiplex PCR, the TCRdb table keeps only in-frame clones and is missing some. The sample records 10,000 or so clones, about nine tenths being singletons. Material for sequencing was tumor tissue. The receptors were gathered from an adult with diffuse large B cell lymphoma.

Written as DNA, the CDR3 is TGCGCCAGCAGCTTGGAGGGACATAACACCGGGGAGCTGTTTTTT. As protein: CASSLEGHNTGELFF. This chain uses TRBV5-1 with TRBJ2-2, with D possibly TRBD1 on 6 matching bases. CDR3 length: 15 amino acids. V was cut by 0 bases and J by 2 bases, with 8 bases left in between. Germline V lookup: CDR1 SGHRS, CDR2 YFSETQ.

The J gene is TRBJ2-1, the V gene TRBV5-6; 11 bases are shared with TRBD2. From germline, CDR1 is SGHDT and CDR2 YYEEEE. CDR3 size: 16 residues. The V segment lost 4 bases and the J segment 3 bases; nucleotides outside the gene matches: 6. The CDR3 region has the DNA TGTGCCAGCAGCCCCGGACTAGCGGGCTTCTACAATGAGCAGTTCTTC. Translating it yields CASSPGLAGFYNEQFF.

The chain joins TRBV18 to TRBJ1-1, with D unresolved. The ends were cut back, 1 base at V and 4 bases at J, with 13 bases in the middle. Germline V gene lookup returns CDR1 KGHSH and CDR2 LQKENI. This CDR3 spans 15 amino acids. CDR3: CASSPQAGGGTEAFF. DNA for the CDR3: TGTGCCAGCTCACCACAGGCGGGTGGAGGCACTGAAGCTTTCTTT.

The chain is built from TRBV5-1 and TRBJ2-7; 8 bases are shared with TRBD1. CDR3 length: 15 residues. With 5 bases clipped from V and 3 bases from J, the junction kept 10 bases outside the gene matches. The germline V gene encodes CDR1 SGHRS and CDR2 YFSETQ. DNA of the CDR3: TGCGCCAGCAGGGACAGGGACAGAACCGTCTACGAGCAGTACTTC. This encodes CASRDRDRTVYEQYF.

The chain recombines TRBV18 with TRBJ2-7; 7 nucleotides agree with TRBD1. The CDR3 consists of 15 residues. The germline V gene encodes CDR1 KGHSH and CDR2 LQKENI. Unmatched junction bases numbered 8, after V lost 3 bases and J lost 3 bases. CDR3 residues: CASSPQTGTLYEQYF. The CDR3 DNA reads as TGTGCCAGCTCACCCCAGACAGGGACCCTCTACGAGCAGTACTTC. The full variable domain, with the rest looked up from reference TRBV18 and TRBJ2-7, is NAGVMQNPRHLVRRRGQEARLRCSPMKGHSHVYWYRQLPEEGLKFMVYLQKENIIDESGMPKERFSAEFPKEGPSILRIQQVVRGDSAAYFCASSPQTGTLYEQYFGPGTRLTVT.

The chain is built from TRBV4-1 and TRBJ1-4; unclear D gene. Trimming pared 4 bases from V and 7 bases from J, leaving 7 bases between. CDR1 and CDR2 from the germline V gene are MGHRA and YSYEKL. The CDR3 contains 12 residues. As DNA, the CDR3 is TGCGCCAGCAGCCCAGGAGGTGAAAAACTGTTTTTT. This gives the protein CASSPGGEKLFF.

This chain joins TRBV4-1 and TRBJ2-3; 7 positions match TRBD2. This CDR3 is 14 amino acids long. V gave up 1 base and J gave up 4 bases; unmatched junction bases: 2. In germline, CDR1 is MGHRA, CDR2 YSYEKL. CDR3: CASSQVGGADTQYF. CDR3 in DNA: TGCGCCAGCAGCCAAGTGGGGGGGGCAGATACGCAGTATTTT.

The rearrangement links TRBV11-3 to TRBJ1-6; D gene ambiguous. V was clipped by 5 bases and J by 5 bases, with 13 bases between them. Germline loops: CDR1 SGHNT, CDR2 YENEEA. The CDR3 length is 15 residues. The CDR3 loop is CASSEESLDNSPLHF. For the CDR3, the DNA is TGTGCCAGCAGCGAGGAATCGTTGGATAATTCACCCCTCCACTTT.

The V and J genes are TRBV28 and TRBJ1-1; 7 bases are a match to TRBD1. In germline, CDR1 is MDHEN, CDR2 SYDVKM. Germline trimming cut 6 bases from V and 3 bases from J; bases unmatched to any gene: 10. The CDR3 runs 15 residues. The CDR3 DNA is TGTGCCAGCAGAGAGACAGGGCCGGGGCACACTGAAGCTTTCTTT. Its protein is CASRETGPGHTEAFF.

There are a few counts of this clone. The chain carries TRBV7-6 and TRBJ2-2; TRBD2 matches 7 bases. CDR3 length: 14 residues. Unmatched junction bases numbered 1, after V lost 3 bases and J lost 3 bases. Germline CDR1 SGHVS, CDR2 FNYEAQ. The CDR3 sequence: CASSFSGDTGELFF. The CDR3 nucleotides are TGTGCCAGCAGCTTCAGCGGGGACACCGGGGAGCTGTTTTTT.

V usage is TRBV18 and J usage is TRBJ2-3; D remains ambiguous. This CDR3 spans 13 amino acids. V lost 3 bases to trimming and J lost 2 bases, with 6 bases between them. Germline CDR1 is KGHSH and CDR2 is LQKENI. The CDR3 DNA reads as TGTGCCAGCTCACCCTACCTCACAGATACGCAGTATTTT. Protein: CASSPYLTDTQYF.

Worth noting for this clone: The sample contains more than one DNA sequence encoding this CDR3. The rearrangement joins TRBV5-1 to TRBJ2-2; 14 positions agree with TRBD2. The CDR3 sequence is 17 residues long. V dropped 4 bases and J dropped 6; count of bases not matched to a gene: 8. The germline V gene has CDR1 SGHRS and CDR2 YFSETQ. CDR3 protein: CASSPTSGRAYAGELFF. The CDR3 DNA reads TGCGCCAGCAGCCCGACTAGCGGGAGGGCCTATGCCGGGGAGCTGTTTTTT.

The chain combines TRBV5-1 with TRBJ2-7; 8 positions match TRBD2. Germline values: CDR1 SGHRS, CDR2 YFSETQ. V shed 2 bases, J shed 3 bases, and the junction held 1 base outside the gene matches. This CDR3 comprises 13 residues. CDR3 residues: CASSFSGVYEQYF. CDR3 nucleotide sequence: TGCGCCAGCAGCTTTAGCGGGGTCTACGAGCAGTACTTC.

The CDR3 bases are TGCGCCAGCAGTCTTGTCGGGGATCGTACCCAGTACGAGCAGTACTTC. As protein: CASSLVGDRTQYEQYF. The rearrangement links TRBV4-1 to TRBJ2-7, with D perhaps TRBD2 (5 bases). The CDR3 totals 16 residues. V gave up 6 bases and J gave up 4 bases, with 22 bases separating them. CDR1 MGHRA and CDR2 YSYEKL come from the germline V gene.

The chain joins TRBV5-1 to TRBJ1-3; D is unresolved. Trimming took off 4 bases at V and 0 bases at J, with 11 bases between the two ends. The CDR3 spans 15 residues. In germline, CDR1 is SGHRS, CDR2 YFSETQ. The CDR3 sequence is CASSPLAGSGNTIYF. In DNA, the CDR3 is TGCGCCAGCAGCCCCTTGGCGGGCTCTGGAAACACCATATATTTT.

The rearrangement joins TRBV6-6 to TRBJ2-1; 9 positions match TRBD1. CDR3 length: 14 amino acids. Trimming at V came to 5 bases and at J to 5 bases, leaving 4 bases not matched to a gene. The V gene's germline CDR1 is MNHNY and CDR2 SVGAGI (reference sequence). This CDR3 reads CASSGRTGDNEQFF. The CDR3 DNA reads TGTGCCAGCAGTGGGAGGACAGGGGACAATGAGCAGTTCTTC.

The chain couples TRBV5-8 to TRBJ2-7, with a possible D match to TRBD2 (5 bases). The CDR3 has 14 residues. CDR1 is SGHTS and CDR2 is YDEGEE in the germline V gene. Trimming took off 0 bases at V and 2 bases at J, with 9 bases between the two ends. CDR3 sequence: CASSLAGLTYEQYF. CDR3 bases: TGTGCCAGCAGCTTGGCGGGATTGACCTACGAGCAGTACTTC.

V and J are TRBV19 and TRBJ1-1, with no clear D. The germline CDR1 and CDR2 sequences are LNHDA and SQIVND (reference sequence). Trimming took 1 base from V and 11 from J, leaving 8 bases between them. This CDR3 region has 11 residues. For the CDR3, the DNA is TGTGCCAGTAGTATAGCAGCGGTGGCTTTCTTT. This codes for CASSIAAVAFF.

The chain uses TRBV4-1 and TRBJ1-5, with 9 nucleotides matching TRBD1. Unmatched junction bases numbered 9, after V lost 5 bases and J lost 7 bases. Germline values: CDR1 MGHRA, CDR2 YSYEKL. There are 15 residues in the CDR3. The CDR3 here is CASSIRQGEGQPQHF. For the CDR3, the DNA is TGCGCCAGCAGCATCCGACAGGGGGAAGGCCAGCCCCAGCATTTT.

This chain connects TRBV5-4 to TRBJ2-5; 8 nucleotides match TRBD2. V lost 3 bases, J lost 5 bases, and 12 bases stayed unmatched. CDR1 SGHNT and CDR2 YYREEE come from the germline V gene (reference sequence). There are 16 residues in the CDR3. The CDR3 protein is CASSSGGSGGPETQYF. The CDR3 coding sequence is TGTGCCAGCAGCTCCGGCGGGTCGGGGGGGCCTGAGACCCAGTACTTC.

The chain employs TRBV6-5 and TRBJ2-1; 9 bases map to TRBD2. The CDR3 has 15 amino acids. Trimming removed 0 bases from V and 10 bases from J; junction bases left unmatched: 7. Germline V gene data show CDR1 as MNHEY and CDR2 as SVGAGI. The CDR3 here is CASSYSAGGFSEQFF. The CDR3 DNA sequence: TGTGCCAGCAGTTACTCAGCGGGAGGCTTCTCAGAGCAGTTCTTC.

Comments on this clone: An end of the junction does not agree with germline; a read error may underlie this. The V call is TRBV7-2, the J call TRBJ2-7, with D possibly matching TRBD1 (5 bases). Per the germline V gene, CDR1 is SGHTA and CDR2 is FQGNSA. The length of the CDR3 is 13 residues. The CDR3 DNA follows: TGTGCCAGCAGCACAGGCTCCTCCTACGAGGCTTTCTTC. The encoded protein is CASSTGSSYEAFF.

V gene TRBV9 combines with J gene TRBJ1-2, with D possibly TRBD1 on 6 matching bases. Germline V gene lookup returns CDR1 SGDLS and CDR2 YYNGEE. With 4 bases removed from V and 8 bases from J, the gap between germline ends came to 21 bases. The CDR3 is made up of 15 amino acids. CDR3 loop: CASSSRQDPFRGYTF. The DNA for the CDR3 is TGTGCCAGCAGCTCCCGACAGGACCCCTTCCGCGGCTACACCTTC. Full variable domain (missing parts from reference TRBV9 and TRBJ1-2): DSGVTQTPKHLITATGQRVTLRCSPRSGDLSVYWYQQSLDQGLQFLIQYYNGEERAKGNILERFSAQQFPDLHSELNLSSLELGDSALYFCASSSRQDPFRGYTFGSGTRLTVV.

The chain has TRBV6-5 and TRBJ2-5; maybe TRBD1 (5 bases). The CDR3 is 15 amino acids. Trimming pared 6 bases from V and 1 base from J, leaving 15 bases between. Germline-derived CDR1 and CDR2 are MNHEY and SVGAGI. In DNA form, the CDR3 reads TGTGCCAGCAGCCTACGGTGGGGCAGCCAAGAGACCCAGTACTTC. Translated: CASSLRWGSQETQYF.

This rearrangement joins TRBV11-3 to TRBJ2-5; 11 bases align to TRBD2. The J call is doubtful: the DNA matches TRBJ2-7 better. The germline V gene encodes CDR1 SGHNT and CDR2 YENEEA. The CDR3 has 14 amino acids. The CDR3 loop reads CASSLGLAVGEQYF. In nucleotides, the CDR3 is TGTGCCAGCAGCTTGGGACTAGCGGTGGGCGAGCAGTACTTC.

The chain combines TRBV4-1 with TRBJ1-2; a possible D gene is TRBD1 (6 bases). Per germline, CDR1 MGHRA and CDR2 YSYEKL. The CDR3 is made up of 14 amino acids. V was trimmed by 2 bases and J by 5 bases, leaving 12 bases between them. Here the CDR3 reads CASSQSGQDYGYTF. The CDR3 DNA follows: TGCGCCAGCAGCCAATCGGGACAAGATTATGGCTACACCTTC.

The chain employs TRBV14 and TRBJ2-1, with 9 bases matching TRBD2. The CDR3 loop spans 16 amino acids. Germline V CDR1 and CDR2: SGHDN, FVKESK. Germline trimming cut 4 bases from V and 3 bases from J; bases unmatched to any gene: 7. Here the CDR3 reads CASSPTAGGFYNEQFF. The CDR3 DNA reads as TGTGCCAGCAGCCCCACGGCGGGAGGGTTCTACAATGAGCAGTTCTTC. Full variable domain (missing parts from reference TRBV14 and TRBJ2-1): EAGVTQFPSHSVIEKGQTVTLRCDPISGHDNLYWYRRVMGKEIKFLLHFVKESKQDESGMPNNRFLAERTGGTYSTLKVQPAELEDSGVYFCASSPTAGGFYNEQFFGPGTRLTVL.

The CDR3 loop is CATSRPPTEDNEQFF. DNA for the CDR3: TGTGCCACCAGCAGACCCCCTACCGAGGACAATGAGCAGTTCTTC. The chain has TRBV15 and TRBJ2-1, with D uncertain. The CDR3 spans 15 residues. Trimming stripped 2 bases from V and 5 bases from J, with 13 bases between. The germline gives CDR1 LNHNV, CDR2 YYDKDF (reference sequence).

This CDR3 is CSVGTGTDFSGANVLTF. Here the CDR3 DNA reads TGCAGCGTTGGCACGGGGACAGACTTCTCTGGGGCCAACGTCCTGACTTTC. The genes are TRBV29-1 and TRBJ2-6, with TRBD1 identical over 7 bases. CDR1 is SQVTM and CDR2 is ANQGSEA in the germline V gene. The CDR3 runs 17 residues. Trimming at V came to 4 bases and at J to 0 bases, leaving 9 bases not matched to a gene.

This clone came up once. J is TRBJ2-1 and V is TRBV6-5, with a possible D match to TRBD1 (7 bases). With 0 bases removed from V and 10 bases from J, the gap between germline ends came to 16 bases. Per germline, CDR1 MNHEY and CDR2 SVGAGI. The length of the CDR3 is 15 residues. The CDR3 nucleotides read TGTGCCAGCAGTTACTCGAACCAGGGGGGTAGGGAGCAGTTCTTC. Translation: CASSYSNQGGREQFF.